Included here is one TCR beta chain sequence, with context. Its antigen is still unknown. No base quality information exists; no much larger clone differs at one position. Total RNA was extracted from unfractionated whole blood collected in Tempus Blood RNA tubes. A handful of healthy volunteers were used as TCR sequencing controls and were bled at day 0, 2 weeks and 6 weeks. These data belong to a study of human T cells and chemical hapten exposure (dated by TCRdb to about 2021). As for the study more broadly: The libraries were sequenced as a pool, and the TCR yield per sample differed mostly because of small variations in library volumes within the pool. This study followed changes in the peripheral blood TCR repertoire in vivo during primary and secondary sensitization of alopecia patients to the hapten diphenylcyclopropenone (DPC). Overall study results and their limits: After repeated subsampling, changes were observed in the strength of the expansion versus patch-test correlation and in the threshold at which the correlation became significant. No change with DPC sensitization was found in the number of TCRs above 1 in 1000 frequency, and no evidence of global repertoire structure alterations was found.

Library preparation attached unique molecular identifiers to individual cDNA molecules for quantitative, reproducible TCR counting. Each blood RNA sample was used to sequence both TCR alpha and TCR beta chains. Per the original workflow: A median of about 100,000 TCRs per sample was observed, with a range of roughly 20,000 to 700,000. V, J and CDR3 annotation of the TCR reads was carried out using the Decombinator software suite. For the PS versus PT1 abundance plots, all samples were subsampled to the same number of TCRs (28,000). TCRs were defined as expanded if absent before sensitization and observed at least eight times at the 2-week time point. Starting from the raw public reads, TCRdb applied fastp trimming at Q25, assembled clones with MiXCR and retained in-frame beta chains. Identical CDR3 proteins give one entry, which carries the most common genes and DNA. TCRdb's processing, not the authors', yielded these V and J calls. The sample table lists about 120,000 distinct CDR3 sequences, over 7% of them with a count of one. Around 1.4% of the sample is in the top ten clones.

The material sequenced was whole blood. This clonotype originated in a human donor in good health. Some clones in this sample may be carry-over from other donors' samples. Donor details come from another sample of the same person, matched by shared clones.

In nucleotide form, the sequence is TGTGCCAGCAGTGAACATCAAGGGGTTGGCAATCAGCCCCAGCATTTT. Translated, this gives CASSEHQGVGNQPQHF. The chain employs TRBV12-3 or TRBV12-4 and TRBJ1-5, with TRBD1 perhaps the D gene, on 5 matching bases. The CDR3 spans 16 residues, from the cysteine through the phenylalanine. The CDR3 DNA has 48 bases and is translated from base 1. V is cut by 5 bases and J by 2 bases, and the space between the germline ends is 16 bases.